These T cell receptor beta chains were read from a single sample in a study of OX40 agonist ivuxolimab in advanced cancers. The protocol was immunoSEQ multiplex PCR, while the TCRdb copy is restricted to in-frame clones and leaves out a portion. The sample lists 45,000 to 65,000 clones; 70% to 90% were seen once. The material sequenced was CD4+ or CD8+ T cells sorted from blood, taken in a trial of the OX40 agonist ivuxolimab. These receptors were collected from an adult with an advanced solid tumor such as melanoma, head and neck, liver or kidney cancer. Each CDR3 is given with its conserved first and last residue. Clone size, where shown, is once, few, many, or a class for clones that have expanded.

v_gene: TRBV6-5; abundance: NA; CDR3aa: CASSLDSPSNNEQFF
v_gene: TRBV5-1; abundance: medium-sized; CDR3aa: CASSQGPRYGYTF
v_gene: TRBV6-1; abundance: NA; CDR3aa: CASSDRARGNTEAFF
v_gene: TRBV7-9; abundance: once; CDR3aa: CASSTGQGKGYTF
v_gene: TRBV28; abundance: NA; CDR3aa: CASSPLAGGETQYF
v_gene: TRBV5-1; abundance: NA; CDR3aa: CASSTGLAGGEQETQYF
v_gene: TRBV5-6; abundance: NA; CDR3aa: CASSWGTNSYEQYF
v_gene: TRBV6-1; abundance: NA; CDR3aa: CASSGATFSLHF
v_gene: TRBV7-2; abundance: NA; CDR3aa: CASSLAGETQYF
v_gene: TRBV27; abundance: NA; CDR3aa: CASKTTSGSSADTQYF
v_gene: TRBV28; abundance: few; CDR3aa: CASSLWEYNQPQHF
v_gene: TRBV5-4; abundance: NA; CDR3aa: CASSLWTGAEAFF
v_gene: TRBV18; abundance: NA; CDR3aa: CASSSEDRDGNTIYF
v_gene: TRBV4-1; abundance: NA; CDR3aa: CASSQVGGPGNTIYF
v_gene: TRBV7-6; abundance: once; CDR3aa: CASSPGTDSQPQHF